The 15 T cell receptor beta chains given below trace back to one sample, sequenced in a study of T cells in Graves' hyperthyroidism and ophthalmopathy. TCR beta CDR3 regions were amplified from RNA. Initially, a first-round RT-PCR of the TCR CDR3 employed the HTBI primer set. Using its own MiXCR run on the multiplex PCR reads, TCRdb lists one record per CDR3 protein. The table shows 550,000 to 800,000 distinct CDR3 sequences, with around 17% occurring only once. What was sequenced was blood. Receptors originate from a man aged 18 to 30 with Graves' hyperthyroidism.

This clonotype turned up a few times. The chain uses TRBV6-2 or TRBV6-3 and TRBJ2-1; perhaps TRBD2 as D (5 bases). Germline CDR1 and CDR2: MNHEY and SVGEGT. This CDR3 is 18 amino acids long. V lost 0 bases to trimming and J lost 0 bases, with 15 bases between them. The CDR3 DNA reads as TGTGCCAGCAGTTACTCTCTGGTGGGAGCAGGCTCCTACAATGAGCAGTTCTTC. Amino acids: CASSYSLVGAGSYNEQFF.

This clonotype was seen repeatedly, ten times or more. V and J are TRBV7-3 and TRBJ2-1, with D perhaps TRBD2 (5 bases). CDR3 length: 13 amino acids. Trimming pared 2 bases from V and 7 bases from J, leaving 9 bases between. Germline loops: CDR1 SGHTA, CDR2 FQGTGA. The CDR3 loop reads CASSLASRNEQFF. CDR3 coding DNA: TGTGCCAGCAGCTTAGCTAGCAGGAATGAGCAGTTCTTC.

This clonotype was detected ten times or more. Written as DNA, the CDR3 is TGTGCCAGCAGCCCCGGGACAGGGATGTTCTATGGCTACACCTTC. Encoded protein: CASSPGTGMFYGYTF. The chain joins TRBV28 to TRBJ1-2; 9 nucleotides agree with TRBD1. This CDR3 comprises 15 residues. Trimming at V came to 6 bases and at J to 4 bases, leaving 9 bases not matched to a gene. The germline gives CDR1 MDHEN, CDR2 SYDVKM.

This clonotype appeared many times. The chain is built from TRBV20-1 and TRBJ2-1; a possible D gene is TRBD2 (6 bases). The germline gives CDR1 DFQATT, CDR2 SNEGSKA (reference sequence). CDR3 length: 17 amino acids. The V end lost 2 bases, the J end lost 3 bases, and 20 bases lay between the germline ends. The CDR3 reads CSARPDLEGVGYNEQFF. As DNA, the CDR3 is TGCAGTGCTAGACCTGATTTGGAGGGAGTGGGCTACAATGAGCAGTTCTTC.

At least ten counts were recorded for this clonotype. The chain is built from TRBV11-2 and TRBJ2-5; D is unclear. From germline, CDR1 is SGHAT and CDR2 FQNNGV. Trimming cost V 6 bases and J 5 bases, with 7 bases left between them. CDR3 length: 11 residues. CDR3 in amino acids: CASSQWETQYF. The DNA of the CDR3 is TGTGCCAGCAGTCAATGGGAGACCCAGTACTTC.

J is TRBJ2-1 and V is TRBV2; 12 bases line up with TRBD2. CDR3 length: 16 amino acids. Germline trimming cut 5 bases from V and 4 bases from J; bases unmatched to any gene: 6. Germline CDR1 is SNHLY and CDR2 is FYNNEI. The CDR3 DNA reads TGTGCCAGCAGTACAGAGACTAGCGGGAGTTACAATGAGCAGTTCTTC. Translating it yields CASSTETSGSYNEQFF.

This clonotype was found many times. The rearrangement joins TRBV28 to TRBJ2-7; no clear D. V shed 1 base and J shed 0 bases, with 13 bases lying between them. Germline V gene lookup returns CDR1 MDHEN and CDR2 SYDVKM. This CDR3 contains 16 residues. DNA for the CDR3: TGTGCCAGCAGTTTATTGCTAGGGAAACCCTCCTACGAGCAGTACTTC. It specifies CASSLLLGKPSYEQYF.

This clonotype was counted ten times or more. This sequence joins TRBV28 and TRBJ2-7; a possible D gene is TRBD1 (7 bases). The V end lost 2 bases, the J end lost 4 bases, and 21 bases lay between the germline ends. Looked up from germline, CDR1 is MDHEN and CDR2 is SYDVKM. This CDR3 spans 17 amino acids. CDR3 protein: CASSLEGAGRGRYEQYF. Here the CDR3 DNA reads TGTGCCAGCAGTTTAGAGGGGGCGGGACGGGGGCGATACGAGCAGTACTTC.

The chain has TRBV6-2 or TRBV6-3 and TRBJ2-2; D unclear. Looked up from germline, CDR1 is MNHEY and CDR2 is SVGEGT. The CDR3 totals 12 residues. Trimming shortened V by 2 bases and J by 5 bases, and 3 bases separated the two germline ends. Written as DNA, the CDR3 is TGTGCCAGCAGTTACATAACCGGGGAGCTGTTTTTT. Translating gives CASSYITGELFF.

This clonotype was seen many times. This chain connects TRBV24-1 to TRBJ2-2, with D perhaps TRBD2 (6 bases). Germline V gene data show CDR1 as KGHDR and CDR2 as SFDVKD. The length of the CDR3 is 16 residues. Trimming cost V 4 bases and J 0 bases, with 11 bases left between them. The CDR3 DNA follows: TGTGCCACCAGTGAGGTCCTAGCGTCGAACACCGGGGAGCTGTTTTTT. Translation gives CATSEVLASNTGELFF.

This clonotype was counted ten times or more. The V gene is TRBV7-2, the J gene TRBJ2-1; D gene uncertain. The CDR3 is 15 residues long. V was trimmed by 5 bases and J by 3 bases, leaving 14 bases between them. From germline, CDR1 is SGHTA and CDR2 FQGNSA. CDR3 bases: TGTGCCAGCAGCCTTTCGGGCTCAGGCTACAATGAGCAGTTCTTC. It yields the protein CASSLSGSGYNEQFF.

This clonotype was counted at least ten times. CDR3 loop: CSARVSGPGTEAFF. The CDR3 nucleotides are TGCAGTGCTAGAGTGTCAGGCCCTGGGACTGAAGCTTTCTTT. This chain links TRBV20-1 with TRBJ1-1; D remains unclear. Germline lookup yields CDR1 DFQATT and CDR2 SNEGSKA (reference sequence). CDR3 size: 14 residues. Trimming took off 1 base at V and 5 bases at J, with 14 bases between the two ends.

This clonotype has only a few counts. V gene TRBV5-5 combines with J gene TRBJ1-1; D is uncertain. Per germline, CDR1 SGHKS and CDR2 YYEKEE (reference sequence). Trimming took off 2 bases at V and 2 bases at J, with 10 bases between the two ends. The CDR3 loop spans 14 amino acids. In DNA form, the CDR3 reads TGTGCCAGCAGCTTAAATTGGGGAAACACTGAAGCTTTCTTT. This encodes CASSLNWGNTEAFF.

In its sample, this clonotype was seen many times. The chain has TRBV5-1 and TRBJ2-7; TRBD2 might be the D (6 bases). Germline values: CDR1 SGHRS, CDR2 YFSETQ. This CDR3 contains 14 residues. Trimming took off 4 bases at V and 2 bases at J, with 13 bases between the two ends. The CDR3 sequence: CASSPAGRAYEQYF. The CDR3 DNA is TGCGCCAGCAGCCCAGCGGGCCGAGCCTACGAGCAGTACTTC. The variable domain in full, completed from reference TRBV5-1 and TRBJ2-7, reads KAGVTQTPRYLIKTRGQQVTLSCSPISGHRSVSWYQQTPGQGLQFLFEYFSETQRNKGNFPGRFSGRQFSNSRSEMNVSTLELGDSALYLCASSPAGRAYEQYFGPGTRLTVT.

Worth noting for this clonotype: Without the conserved terminal phenylalanine or tryptophan, this CDR3 likely stems from a read error. The DNA is left out, because the CDR3 cannot be placed on it with certainty; the CDR3 is given as TCRdb lists it. This chain connects TRBV11-3 to TRBJ2-7; the table's D call TRBD1 went unverified against the DNA. The CDR3 comprises 12 residues, both ends counted. Germline CDR1 SGHNT, CDR2 YENEEA. CDR3 protein: CASSFLPSAGND.